Reported below is one TCR beta chain. Which antigen it targets is not known. Base qualities were left out, and no much larger clone turns up one base away. The treatment or condition label, as the study defines it: allogeneic hematopoietic cell transplantation with graft depleted of TCRalphabeta T cells and CD19 B cells. Transplant recipients were children who received TCRalphabeta/CD19-depleted allogeneic hematopoietic cell grafts. A distance of 14 bases separates the germline ends of V and J, which lose 1 base and 6 bases respectively. The germline V gene encodes CDR1 DFQATT and CDR2 SNEGSKA (reference sequence). The CDR3 starts with the cysteine, ends with the phenylalanine, and has 14 residues. Only the CDR3 DNA stays, 42 bases, in frame from base 1. Library prep was done by PCR. Sequencing used an Illumina HiSeq 2500. TCR libraries were prepared with molecular barcoding, using unique molecular identifiers to normalize TCRbeta repertoire quantification. TCRdb reran the public reads through fastp at Q25 and MiXCR, keeping productive beta chains. One record per CDR3 amino acid sequence lists the most common genes and DNA. This sample lists 300,000 to 350,000 distinct CDR3 sequences; 23% were detected once. The leading ten clones occupy 9.5% to 13% of the sample.

These data belong to a study of T-cell reconstitution after alpha-beta-depleted transplantation in children (TCRdb year 2016). General notes on the study: Using TCR repertoire profiling, the study followed T-cell immune reconstitution in a quantitative way in children after TCRalphabeta/CD19-depleted allogeneic hematopoietic cell transplantation.

What the study reported, not specific to this receptor: The high TCRbeta diversity at day 60 in some patients was ascribed to recipient T cells and intrathymic progenitors that had survived conditioning. About two months after transplant, the apparently early recovery of alphabetaT-cell counts reportedly depended on just several hundred clones that had expanded rapidly and came from non-depleted graft cells. Over the following months the frequencies of hyperexpanded clones went down, and after one year T-cell counts and TCRbeta diversity were mostly credited to newly produced T cells.

The sample consisted of PBMCs, mostly from graft donor cells, taken 180 days after TCRalphabeta/CD19-depleted stem cell transplant. The chain is encoded by TRBV20-1 joined to TRBJ2-3; a tentative D match to TRBD2 spans 6 bases. The source of this sequence is a male patient under 18 who had a stem cell transplant for acute lymphoblastic leukemia, so the T cells may come from the graft donor. The DNA reads TGCAGTGCTAGAGTTGGAGGGGTTGGGGATACGCAGTATTTT. It is translated as CSARVGGVGDTQYF.